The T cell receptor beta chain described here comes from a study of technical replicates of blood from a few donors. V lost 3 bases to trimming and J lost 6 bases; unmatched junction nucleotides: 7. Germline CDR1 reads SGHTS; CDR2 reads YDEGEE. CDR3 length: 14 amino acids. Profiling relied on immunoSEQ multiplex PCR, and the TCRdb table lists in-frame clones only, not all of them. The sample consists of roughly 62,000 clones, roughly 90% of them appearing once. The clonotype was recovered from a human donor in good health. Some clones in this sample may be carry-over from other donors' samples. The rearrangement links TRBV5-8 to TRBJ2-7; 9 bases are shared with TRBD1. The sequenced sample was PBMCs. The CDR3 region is CASSWGGQGVEQYF. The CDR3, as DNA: TGTGCCAGCAGCTGGGGGGGACAGGGTGTCGAGCAGTACTTC.